The rows below give T cell receptor beta chains drawn from one sample of a study of shared clonotypes between healthy human individuals. The assay was immunoSEQ multiplex PCR, and TCRdb's table has in-frame clones only and misses some. Of around 1,100,000 clones in the sample, about 80% are singletons; the top ten hold about 0.94%. Material for sequencing was memory CD4+ T cells from PBMCs. These receptors were taken from a man between 18 and 29 years old in good health. Some clones in this sample may be carry-over from other donors' samples. CDR3s include the opening cysteine and the closing phenylalanine or tryptophan. D genes are given only for firm matches. The listing skips clone size in some rows; elsewhere it reads once, few, many or a size class.

TRBV4-3	TRBJ1-1	-	TRBD1	CASSQENRGYTEAFF	TGCGCCAGCAGCCAAGAAAACAGGGGATATACTGAAGCTTTCTTT
TRBV5-1	TRBJ2-7	-	-	CASSLAGSSYEQYF	TGCGCCAGCAGCTTGGCCGGCAGCTCCTACGAGCAGTACTTC
TRBV6-4	TRBJ1-2	-	-	CASSAGTDYGYTF	TGTGCCAGCAGTGCCGGGACCGATTATGGCTACACCTTC
TRBV4-3	TRBJ2-3	-	TRBD1	CASSPERGLLGTDTQYF	TGCGCCAGCAGCCCCGAAAGGGGGCTCCTGGGGACAGATACGCAGTATTTT
TRBV18	TRBJ1-2	-	TRBD1	CASSPEGTADYGYTF	TGTGCCAGCTCACCAGAAGGGACAGCCGACTATGGCTACACCTTC
TRBV7-3	TRBJ2-1	once	TRBD2	CASSASGRGDEQFF	TGTGCCAGCAGCGCTAGCGGGAGGGGGGATGAGCAGTTCTTC
TRBV5-1	TRBJ1-2	-	-	CASQGQREGYTF	TGCGCCAGTCAGGGCCAACGGGAAGGCTACACCTTC
TRBV28	TRBJ2-3	-	TRBD1	CASRTPTGPLADTQYF	TGTGCCAGCAGAACCCCGACAGGGCCATTGGCAGATACGCAGTATTTT
TRBV7-9	TRBJ2-1	-	TRBD2	CASSSLAGLAAFNEQFF	TGTGCCAGCAGCTCCCTTGCCGGACTAGCCGCCTTCAATGAGCAGTTCTTC
TRBV7-8	TRBJ2-2	many	-	CASSSRRQTTGELFF	TGTGCCAGCAGCTCCCGGAGACAGACCACCGGGGAGCTGTTTTTT
TRBV11-1	TRBJ2-1	-	-	CASSLARYREQFF	TGTGCCAGCAGCTTAGCGCGCTACCGTGAGCAGTTCTTC
TRBV30	TRBJ1-2	-	-	CAWSVRGGYTF	TGTGCCTGGAGTGTAAGGGGTGGCTACACCTTC
TRBV4-1	TRBJ1-1	-	-	CASSQPYTEAFF	TGCGCCAGCAGCCAACCTTATACTGAAGCTTTCTTT
TRBV29-1	TRBJ1-2	few	TRBD1	CSVGQDYGYTF	TGCAGCGTAGGACAGGATTATGGCTACACCTTC
TRBV7-3	TRBJ2-1	-	TRBD2	CASSASGTSSYNEQFF	TGTGCCAGCAGCGCTTCCGGGACTAGCTCCTACAATGAGCAGTTCTTC
TRBV2	TRBJ2-7	-	TRBD2	CASKRGLAALEQYF	TGTGCCAGCAAGAGGGGACTAGCGGCCCTCGAGCAGTACTTC
TRBV7-2	TRBJ2-7	-	TRBD2	CASSRAGDPLYEQYF	TGTGCCAGCAGCCGAGCGGGGGACCCCCTATACGAGCAGTACTTC
TRBV5-4	TRBJ1-2	-	-	CASSLADSYHYGYTF	TGTGCCAGCAGCTTGGCCGACAGTTACCACTATGGCTACACCTTC
TRBV6-6	TRBJ2-7	few	-	CASSRDPSDYSYEQYF	TGTGCCAGCAGTAGGGACCCTAGCGACTACTCCTACGAGCAGTACTTC
TRBV6-1	TRBJ1-2	-	-	CASSEALTGLGYTF	TGTGCCAGCAGTGAGGCCTTAACAGGGCTTGGCTACACCTTC
TRBV4-3	TRBJ2-1	few	-	CASSQDPQGISEQFF	TGCGCCAGCAGCCAAGATCCACAGGGTATTAGTGAGCAGTTCTTC
TRBV28	TRBJ2-5	-	TRBD2	CASSLISSGETQYF	TGTGCCAGCAGTTTAATTTCTAGCGGAGAGACCCAGTACTTC
TRBV6-1	TRBJ1-1	few	-	CASSVLGTRAFF	TGTGCCAGCAGTGTTTTGGGGACCCGAGCTTTCTTT
TRBV29-1	TRBJ2-3	-	TRBD2	CSVEGTLGLADSTDTQYF	TGCAGCGTTGAAGGTACACTAGGACTAGCGGATAGCACAGATACGCAGTATTTT
TRBV6-5	TRBJ2-7	-	-	CASRIRPGSYEQYF	TGTGCCAGCAGAATACGGCCCGGCTCCTACGAGCAGTACTTC
TRBV2	TRBJ1-4	-	-	CASSGMTGEKLFF	TGTGCCAGCAGTGGGATGACAGGAGAAAAACTGTTTTTT
TRBV21-1	TRBJ2-2	-	-	CASRVLAGETGELFF	TGTGCCAGCAGGGTTCTAGCGGGAGAAACCGGGGAGCTGTTTTTT
TRBV7-8	TRBJ1-3	-	-	CASSGGVAGNTIYF	TGTGCCAGCAGCGGGGGGGTGGCTGGAAACACCATATATTTT
TRBV10-3	TRBJ2-5	-	-	CAIRDQRQETQYF	TGTGCCATCAGGGACCAGAGACAAGAGACCCAGTACTTC
TRBV28	TRBJ1-1	-	TRBD1	CASRLRQGEAFF	TGTGCCAGCAGACTTAGACAGGGTGAAGCTTTCTTT
TRBV5-1	TRBJ2-3	-	-	CASSSAHDQATDTQYF	TGCGCCAGCAGCTCCGCACACGACCAGGCCACAGATACGCAGTATTTT
TRBV2	TRBJ1-1	few	-	CASIVDTNTEAFF	TGTGCCAGCATCGTCGACACGAACACTGAAGCTTTCTTT
TRBV5-1	TRBJ2-2	-	-	CASSLGSGRSGELFF	TGCGCCAGCAGCTTGGGGTCAGGTCGGTCCGGGGAGCTGTTTTTT
TRBV5-4	TRBJ2-1	-	-	CASRGGNEQFF	TGTGCCAGCAGGGGCGGCAATGAGCAGTTCTTC
TRBV4-3	TRBJ1-2	-	-	CASSQDSPADYGYTF	TGCGCCAGCAGCCAAGATTCCCCTGCGGACTATGGCTACACCTTC
TRBV27	TRBJ1-1	-	TRBD1	CASRPQGMNTEAFF	TGTGCCAGCAGGCCACAGGGGATGAACACTGAAGCTTTCTTT
TRBV27	TRBJ2-3	-	-	CASTKQGPLTDTQYF	TGTGCCAGCACCAAACAGGGCCCGCTAACAGATACGCAGTATTTT